Listed here are 8 T cell receptor beta chains from one sample, sequenced in a study of blood T cell repertoires in COVID-19. This table comes from immunoSEQ multiplex PCR, and its TCRdb copy is limited to in-frame clones, with some not included. The table includes fewer than 450,000 clones, about 90% detected once. Sample: peripheral blood. The source is a woman in her sixties or seventies with COVID-19, enrolled during active disease.

The rearrangement links TRBV30 to TRBJ2-7; TRBD2 might be the D (6 bases). CDR1 is GTSNPN and CDR2 is SVGIG in the germline V gene (reference sequence). The V end lost 5 bases, the J end lost 2 bases, and 13 bases lay between the germline ends. The CDR3 is made up of 13 amino acids. The CDR3 DNA reads as TGTGCCTGGTCAATAGCGGCTACCTACGAGCAGTACTTC. Translating gives CAWSIAATYEQYF. Complete variable domain (other parts from reference TRBV30 and TRBJ2-7): SQTIHQWPATLVQPVGSPLSLECTVEGTSNPNLYWYRQAAGRGLQLLFYSVGIGQISSEVPQNLSASRPQDRQFILSSKKLLLSDSGFYLCAWSIAATYEQYFGPGTRLTVT.

The chain carries TRBV30 and TRBJ1-6; maybe TRBD1 (6 bases). This CDR3 comprises 12 residues. Between the trimmed V and J ends, which lost 7 bases and 7 bases, there was a span of 11 bases. The germline V gene has CDR1 GTSNPN and CDR2 SVGIG (reference sequence). The CDR3 loop reads CASGDYNSPLHF. The CDR3 DNA reads TGTGCCTCAGGGGACTACAATTCACCCCTCCACTTT. The full variable domain, rest sourced from reference TRBV30 and TRBJ1-6, is SQTIHQWPATLVQPVGSPLSLECTVEGTSNPNLYWYRQAAGRGLQLLFYSVGIGQISSEVPQNLSASRPQDRQFILSSKKLLLSDSGFYLCASGDYNSPLHFGNGTRLTVT.

The rearrangement uses TRBV10-3 and TRBJ2-7; 7 bases are a match to TRBD1. The junction had 10 bases not matched to a gene; V was cut back by 4 bases and J by 7 bases. This CDR3 region has 14 residues. Germline V CDR1 and CDR2: ENHRY, SYGVKD. This chain's CDR3 is CAISGDRVSREQYF. The CDR3 DNA reads TGTGCCATCAGTGGCGACAGGGTGAGTCGGGAGCAGTACTTC.

The chain carries TRBV2 and TRBJ2-4; D is possibly TRBD2 (6 bases). Germline CDR1 SNHLY, CDR2 FYNNEI. The CDR3 length is 12 residues. V gave up 8 bases and J gave up 8 bases, with 13 bases separating them. CDR3 bases: TGTGCCAGCGGCGAGAGGGAGGACATTCAGTACTTC. Amino acids: CASGEREDIQYF.

The chain couples TRBV4-1 to TRBJ1-1, with D perhaps matching TRBD1 (6 bases). CDR1 is MGHRA, CDR2 YSYEKL, per germline. CDR3 length equals 15 residues. V shed 3 bases and J shed 8 bases, with 19 bases lying between them. The CDR3 DNA sequence: TGCGCCAGCAGCCACGTGGTTACCCAGGGGACCGAAGCTTTCTTT. Its protein is CASSHVVTQGTEAFF.

The chain recombines TRBV28 with TRBJ1-2; 8 bases agree with TRBD1. The CDR3 has 12 residues. CDR1 and CDR2 (germline): MDHEN, SYDVKM. Losses at the gene ends were 7 bases for V and 10 bases for J; bases not matched to a gene: 8. The CDR3 region is CASISGQVAYTF. The CDR3 nucleotides read TGTGCCAGCATTTCGGGACAGGTCGCCTACACCTTC.

The CDR3 DNA reads TGTGCCAGCAGTCCCCCAGGGGAGTCGACTGAAGCTTTCTTT. It specifies CASSPPGESTEAFF. The rearrangement joins TRBV28 to TRBJ1-1, with D maybe TRBD1 (6 bases). This CDR3 has 14 residues. With 5 bases removed from V and 5 bases from J, the gap between germline ends came to 15 bases. In germline, CDR1 is MDHEN, CDR2 SYDVKM.

The chain couples TRBV7-9 to TRBJ1-1; perhaps TRBD1 as D (5 bases). Germline values: CDR1 SEHNR, CDR2 FQNEAQ (reference sequence). Trimming stripped 4 bases from V and 5 bases from J, with 17 bases between. CDR3 size: 15 residues. CDR3 coding DNA: TGTGCCAGCAGCTCACCCAGGGCCAGGGAAACTGAAGCTTTCTTT. Its translation: CASSSPRARETEAFF.